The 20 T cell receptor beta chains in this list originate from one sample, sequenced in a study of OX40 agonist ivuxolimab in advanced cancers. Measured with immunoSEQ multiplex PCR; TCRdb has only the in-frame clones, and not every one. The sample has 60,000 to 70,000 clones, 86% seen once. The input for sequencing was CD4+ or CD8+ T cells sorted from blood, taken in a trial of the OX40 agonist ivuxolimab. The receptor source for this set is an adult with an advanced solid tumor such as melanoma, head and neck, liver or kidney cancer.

The CDR3: CAWASGQGFSRGDAFF. The CDR3 DNA follows: TGTGCCTGGGCTTCGGGACAGGGGTTTTCTAGGGGAGACGCTTTCTTT. The gene calls are TRBV30 and TRBJ1-1; 10 bases line up with TRBD1. Germline CDR1 GTSNPN, CDR2 SVGIG (reference sequence). J was trimmed by 11 bases and V by 5 bases; bases with no gene match: 20. The CDR3 has 16 residues.

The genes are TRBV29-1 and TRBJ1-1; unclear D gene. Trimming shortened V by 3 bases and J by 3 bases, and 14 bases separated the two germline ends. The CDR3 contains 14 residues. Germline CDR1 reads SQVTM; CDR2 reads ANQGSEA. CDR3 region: CSVDSPGWDTEAFF. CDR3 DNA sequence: TGCAGCGTTGATTCCCCCGGGTGGGACACTGAAGCTTTCTTT.

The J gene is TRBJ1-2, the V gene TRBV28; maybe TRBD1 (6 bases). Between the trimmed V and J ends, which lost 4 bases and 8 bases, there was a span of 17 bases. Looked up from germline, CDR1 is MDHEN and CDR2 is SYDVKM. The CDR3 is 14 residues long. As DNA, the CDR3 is TGTGCCAGCAGTTCCCCTCCCGGGGGGCAAGGCTACACCTTC. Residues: CASSSPPGGQGYTF.

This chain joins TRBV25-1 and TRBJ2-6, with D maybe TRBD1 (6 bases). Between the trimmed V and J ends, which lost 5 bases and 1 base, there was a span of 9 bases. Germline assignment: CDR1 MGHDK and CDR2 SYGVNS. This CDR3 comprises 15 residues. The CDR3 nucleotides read TGTGCCAGCAGTCTTACAGGGTCTGGGGCCAACGTCCTGACTTTC. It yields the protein CASSLTGSGANVLTF.

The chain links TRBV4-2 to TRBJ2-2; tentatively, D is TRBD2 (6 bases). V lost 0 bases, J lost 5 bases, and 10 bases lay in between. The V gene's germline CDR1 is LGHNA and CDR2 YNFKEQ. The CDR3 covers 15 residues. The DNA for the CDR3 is TGTGCCAGCAGCCAAGAATCCGGGAGAACCGGGGAGCTGTTTTTT. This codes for CASSQESGRTGELFF.

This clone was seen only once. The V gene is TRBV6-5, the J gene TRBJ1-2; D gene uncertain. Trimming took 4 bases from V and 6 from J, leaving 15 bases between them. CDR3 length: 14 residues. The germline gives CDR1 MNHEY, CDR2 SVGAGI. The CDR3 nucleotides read TGTGCCAGCAGTTCCCGACCCAGTGGGGATGGCTACACCTTC. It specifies CASSSRPSGDGYTF.

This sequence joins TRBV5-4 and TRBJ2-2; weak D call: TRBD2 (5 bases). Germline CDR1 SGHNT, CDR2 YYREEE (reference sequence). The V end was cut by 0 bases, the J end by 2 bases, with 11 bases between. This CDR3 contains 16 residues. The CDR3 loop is CASSLAQRRNTGELFF. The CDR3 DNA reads TGTGCCAGCAGCTTGGCCCAGCGGAGAAACACCGGGGAGCTGTTTTTT.

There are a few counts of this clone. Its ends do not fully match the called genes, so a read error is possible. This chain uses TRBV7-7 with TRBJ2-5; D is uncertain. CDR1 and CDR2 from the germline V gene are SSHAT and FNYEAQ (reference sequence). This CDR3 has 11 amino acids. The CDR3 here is CASSSVETQYF. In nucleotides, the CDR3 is TGTGCTAGCAGCTCCGTAGAGACCCAGTACTTC.

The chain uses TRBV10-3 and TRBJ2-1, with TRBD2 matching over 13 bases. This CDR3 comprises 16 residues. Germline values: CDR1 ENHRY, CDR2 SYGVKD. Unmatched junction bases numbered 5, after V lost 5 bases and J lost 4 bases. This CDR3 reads CAISPGLAGNYNEQFF. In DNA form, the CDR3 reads TGTGCCATCAGTCCGGGACTAGCGGGAAATTACAATGAGCAGTTCTTC.

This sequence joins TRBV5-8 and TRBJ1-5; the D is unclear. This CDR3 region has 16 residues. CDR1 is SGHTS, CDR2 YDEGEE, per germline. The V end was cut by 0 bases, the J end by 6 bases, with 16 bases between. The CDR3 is CASSLVVWALFQPQHF. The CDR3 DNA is TGTGCCAGCAGCTTGGTCGTGTGGGCCCTCTTTCAGCCCCAGCATTTT.

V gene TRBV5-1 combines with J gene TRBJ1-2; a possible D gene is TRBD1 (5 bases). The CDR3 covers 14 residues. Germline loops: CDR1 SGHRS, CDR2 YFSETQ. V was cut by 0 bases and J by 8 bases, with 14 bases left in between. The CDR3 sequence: CASSLAGSNEGYTF. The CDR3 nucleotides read TGCGCCAGCAGCTTGGCAGGGTCAAATGAAGGCTACACCTTC.

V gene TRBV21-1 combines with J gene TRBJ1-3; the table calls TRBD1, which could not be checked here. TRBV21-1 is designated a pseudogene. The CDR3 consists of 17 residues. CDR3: CASSIFVGTVSGNTIYF. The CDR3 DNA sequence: TGTGCCAGCAGCATATTCGTGGGGACAGTCTCTGGAAACACCATATATTTT.

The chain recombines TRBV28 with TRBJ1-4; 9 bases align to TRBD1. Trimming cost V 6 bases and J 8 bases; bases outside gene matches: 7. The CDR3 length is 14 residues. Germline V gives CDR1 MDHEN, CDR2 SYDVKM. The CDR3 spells CASSLRDRAEKLFF. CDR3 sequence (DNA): TGTGCCAGCAGCCTCCGGGACAGGGCCGAAAAACTGTTTTTT.

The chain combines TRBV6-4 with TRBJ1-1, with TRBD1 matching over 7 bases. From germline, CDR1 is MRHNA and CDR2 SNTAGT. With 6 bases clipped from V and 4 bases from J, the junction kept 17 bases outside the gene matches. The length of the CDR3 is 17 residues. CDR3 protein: CASRAQGNGGSGTEAFF. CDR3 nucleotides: TGTGCCAGCAGAGCACAGGGGAATGGTGGGTCGGGCACTGAAGCTTTCTTT.

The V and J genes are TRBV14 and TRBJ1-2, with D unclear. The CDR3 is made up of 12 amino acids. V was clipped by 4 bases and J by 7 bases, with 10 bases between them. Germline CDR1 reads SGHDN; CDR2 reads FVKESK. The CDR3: CASSPFESGYTF. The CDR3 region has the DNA TGTGCCAGCAGCCCGTTTGAGAGTGGCTACACCTTC.

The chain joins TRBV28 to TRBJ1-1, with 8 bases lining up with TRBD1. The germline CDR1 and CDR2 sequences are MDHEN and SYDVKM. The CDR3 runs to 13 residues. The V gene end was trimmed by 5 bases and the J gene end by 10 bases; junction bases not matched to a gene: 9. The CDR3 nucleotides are TGTGCCAGCAGTCCCAGGGACAGGAGCGGAGCTTTCTTT. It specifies CASSPRDRSGAFF.

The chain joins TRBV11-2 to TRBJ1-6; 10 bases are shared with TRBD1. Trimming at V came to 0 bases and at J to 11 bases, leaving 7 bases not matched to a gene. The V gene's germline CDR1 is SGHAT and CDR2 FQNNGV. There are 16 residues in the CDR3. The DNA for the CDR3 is TGTGCCAGCAGCTTAGATCGGCCGGGACAGGGGACACCCCTCCACTTT. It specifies CASSLDRPGQGTPLHF. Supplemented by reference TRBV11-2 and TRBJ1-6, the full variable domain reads EAGVAQSPRYKIIEKRQSVAFWCNPISGHATLYWYQQILGQGPKLLIQFQNNGVVDDSQLPKDRFSAERLKGVDSTLKIQPAKLEDSAVYLCASSLDRPGQGTPLHFGNGTRLTVT.

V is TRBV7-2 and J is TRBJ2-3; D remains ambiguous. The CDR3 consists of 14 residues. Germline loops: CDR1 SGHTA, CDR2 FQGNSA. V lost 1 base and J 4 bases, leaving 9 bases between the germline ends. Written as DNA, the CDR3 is TGTGCCAGCAGCTTAGGGGTTTTCTCAGATACGCAGTATTTT. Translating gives CASSLGVFSDTQYF.

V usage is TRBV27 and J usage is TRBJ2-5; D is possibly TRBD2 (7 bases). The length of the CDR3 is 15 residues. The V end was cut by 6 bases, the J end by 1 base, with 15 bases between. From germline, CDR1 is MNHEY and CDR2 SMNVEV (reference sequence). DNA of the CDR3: TGTGCCAGCAGCCCCTGGGGGGGCAGCCAAGAGACCCAGTACTTC. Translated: CASSPWGGSQETQYF.

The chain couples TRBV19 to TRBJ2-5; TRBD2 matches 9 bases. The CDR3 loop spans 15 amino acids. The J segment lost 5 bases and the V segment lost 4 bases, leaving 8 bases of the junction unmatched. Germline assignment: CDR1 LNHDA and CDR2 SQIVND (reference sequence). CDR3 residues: CASSRASGMLETQYF. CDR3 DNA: TGTGCCAGTAGTAGGGCTAGCGGGATGCTGGAGACCCAGTACTTC.